A single sample is the source of the 10 T cell receptor beta chains below, sequenced in a study of post-analysis software for immune sequencing data. Unique molecular identifiers were present in the TCR beta cDNA libraries. MiXCR was run by TCRdb on the PCR reads, yielding one entry per CDR3 protein. This table holds roughly 400,000 distinct CDR3 sequences, approximately 38% found once. Study outcomes and limitations: In patients, about five TRBV segments were more frequent than in controls, with TRBV5-6, TRBV5-1 and TRBV20-1 among them.

For these receptors, no antigen is known. The sequencing input was blood. Receptor source: a girl between 2 and 10 years old with multiple sclerosis.

In this sample, this clonotype turned up a few times. This chain connects TRBV6-5 to TRBJ1-1; 7 bases are shared with TRBD1. The CDR3 is 18 residues long. The J segment lost 3 bases and the V segment lost 0 bases, leaving 13 bases of the junction unmatched. CDR1 MNHEY and CDR2 SVGAGI come from the germline V gene. The CDR3 region is CASSYSPGRGQWDTEAFF. In DNA form, the CDR3 reads TGTGCCAGCAGTTACTCGCCGGGAAGGGGGCAGTGGGACACTGAAGCTTTCTTT.

J is TRBJ1-5 and V is TRBV7-2; D remains ambiguous. The V and J ends lost 1 base and 3 bases respectively, with 10 bases between them. The CDR3 has 15 amino acids. Germline CDR1 is SGHTA and CDR2 is FQGNSA. CDR3 in amino acids: CASSLVVSINQPQHF. CDR3 nucleotides: TGTGCCAGCAGCTTAGTGGTCAGTATCAATCAGCCCCAGCATTTT.

The DNA of the CDR3 is TGTGCCAGCAACTTTCAGAGGACATGGGGGACCCAGTACTTC. Protein sequence: CASNFQRTWGTQYF. The chain couples TRBV21-1 to TRBJ2-7; no check of the table's D call, TRBD1, against the DNA was made. Gene TRBJ2-5 matches the end of the DNA better, so the J call may be wrong. TRBV21-1 is a documented pseudogene. This CDR3 has 14 amino acids.

The chain combines TRBV20-1 with TRBJ2-3, with 8 bases matching TRBD2. The J segment lost 1 base and the V segment lost 2 bases, leaving 5 bases of the junction unmatched. Germline V gives CDR1 DFQATT, CDR2 SNEGSKA (reference sequence). The CDR3 loop spans 15 amino acids. As DNA, the CDR3 is TGCAGTGCTAGAACGACCGGGGGGGGCACAGATACGCAGTATTTT. It is translated as CSARTTGGGTDTQYF.

The rearrangement uses TRBV2 and TRBJ2-5; D ambiguous. This CDR3 spans 13 amino acids. The V gene lost 0 bases and the J gene lost 13 bases, with 15 bases spanning the gap. From germline, CDR1 is SNHLY and CDR2 FYNNEI. CDR3 sequence reads: CASSEASVRMGYF. For the CDR3, the DNA is TGTGCCAGCAGTGAAGCTTCAGTCCGGATGGGGTACTTC.

This chain joins TRBV28 and TRBJ1-1; D gene uncertain. The CDR3 is 11 residues long. Germline CDR1 is MDHEN and CDR2 is SYDVKM. The V end lost 3 bases, the J end lost 7 bases, and 6 bases lay between the germline ends. The CDR3 nucleotides read TGTGCCAGCAGTTTTCAGAGTGAAGCTTTCTTT. This gives the protein CASSFQSEAFF.

This clonotype was picked up a small number of times. V usage is TRBV20-1 and J usage is TRBJ2-7, with 7 bases fitting TRBD1. The J segment lost 0 bases and the V segment lost 6 bases, leaving 8 bases of the junction unmatched. The CDR3 runs to 14 residues. Germline values: CDR1 DFQATT, CDR2 SNEGSKA (reference sequence). The CDR3 nucleotides are TGCAGTGCGCAGGGACAGCTGACCTCCTACGAGCAGTACTTC. It translates to CSAQGQLTSYEQYF.

The chain recombines TRBV7-6 with TRBJ2-5; D gene uncertain. The V end lost 1 base, the J end lost 9 bases, and 9 bases lay between the germline ends. Germline-derived CDR1 and CDR2 are SGHVS and FNYEAQ. CDR3 length: 12 residues. The CDR3 DNA follows: TGTGCCAGCAGCTTAGACCCGAAGGCCCAGTACTTC. Protein: CASSLDPKAQYF.

The chain couples TRBV7-2 to TRBJ1-5; TRBD1 matches 9 bases. CDR3 length equals 13 residues. Germline V gives CDR1 SGHTA, CDR2 FQGNSA. J lost 5 bases, V lost 5 bases, and 1 base had no gene match. CDR3: CASSGTGHQPQHF. The CDR3, as DNA: TGTGCCAGCAGCGGGACAGGGCATCAGCCCCAGCATTTT.

The chain employs TRBV3-1 and TRBJ2-3; 7 nucleotides align to TRBD2. V gave up 1 base and J gave up 2 bases; unmatched junction bases: 12. CDR1 and CDR2 (germline): LGHDT, YNNKEL (reference sequence). The CDR3 length is 18 residues. The CDR3 is CASSQVPPRGYNTDTQYF. Written as DNA, the CDR3 is TGTGCCAGCAGCCAAGTCCCCCCGCGGGGGTACAACACAGATACGCAGTATTTT.